The entry below gives a single T cell receptor beta chain sequence along with its context. Antigen unknown. The sample is drawn from a study of T cell responses to AZD1222 COVID-19 vaccine. Study conclusions and caveats: Reportedly, close to half of spike-specific TCRs are directed against unmutated variant regions. Clonal diversity was possibly underestimated; the donors were predominantly white British and more often female. Spike-wide vaccine-associated CD4 TCRs dominated at 160-218 and 743-854. The study found Spike-specific TCR breadth and depth rose after two AZD1222 doses.

Assay: immunoSEQ multiplex PCR; the TCRdb copy retains only in-frame clones and omits some. The sample includes around 120,000 clones, 70% to 90% seen only once; the top ten take around 3.9%. Germline assignment: CDR1 SGHTA and CDR2 FQGNSA. CDR3 length equals 13 residues. V gave up 6 bases and J gave up 9 bases, with 14 bases separating them. This chain links TRBV7-2 with TRBJ2-2; perhaps TRBD2 as D (6 bases). The sequence came from an adult in good health. The material sequenced was peripheral blood, taken on day 0 of MenACWY control vaccination. The CDR3 protein is CASSLGTERELFF. Written as DNA, the CDR3 is TGTGCCAGCAGTCTCGGGACTGAGCGGGAGCTGTTTTTT.